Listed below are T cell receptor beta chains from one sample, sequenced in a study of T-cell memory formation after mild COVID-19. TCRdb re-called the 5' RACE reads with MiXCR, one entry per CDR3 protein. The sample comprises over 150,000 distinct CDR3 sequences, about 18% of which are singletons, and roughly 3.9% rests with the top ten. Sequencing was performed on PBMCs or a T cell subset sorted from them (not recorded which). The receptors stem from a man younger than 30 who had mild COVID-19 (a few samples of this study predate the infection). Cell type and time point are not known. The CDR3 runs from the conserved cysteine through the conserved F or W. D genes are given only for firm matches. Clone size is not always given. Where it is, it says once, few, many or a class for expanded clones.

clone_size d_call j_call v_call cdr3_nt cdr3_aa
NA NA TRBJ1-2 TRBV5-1 TGCGCCAGCAGCTTGGACGGCAGGGACTATGGCTACACCTTC CASSLDGRDYGYTF
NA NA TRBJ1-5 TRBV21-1 TGTGCCAGCAGCAAAGGTGTTTCGGAGGGTGCCGGCAAGAGTCAGCCCCAGCATTTT CASSKGVSEGAGKSQPQHF
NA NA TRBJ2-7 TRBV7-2 TGTGCCAGCAGCTTAAATCCCGGCTCCTACGAGCAGTACTTC CASSLNPGSYEQYF
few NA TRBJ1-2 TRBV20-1 TGCAGTGCCAGAACAGCTAACTATGGCTACACCTTC CSARTANYGYTF
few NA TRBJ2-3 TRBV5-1 TGCGCCAGCAGCTTGGTCGCGGACGGAGCCCCGGGCACAGATACGCAGTATTTT CASSLVADGAPGTDTQYF
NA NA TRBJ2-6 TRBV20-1 TGCAGTGCTTCACTCTCTGGGGCCAACGTCCTGACTTTC CSASLSGANVLTF
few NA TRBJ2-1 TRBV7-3 TGTGCCAGCAGCTCCACCGCCGCTGAAAAGCAGTTCTTC CASSSTAAEKQFF
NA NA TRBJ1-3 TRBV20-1 TGCAGTGCTGTGGACGGCATCTCTGGAAACACCATATATTTT CSAVDGISGNTIYF
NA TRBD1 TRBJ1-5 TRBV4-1 TGCGCCAGCAGCCGGGGACAGGGGGGTGACAATCAGCCCCAGCATTTT CASSRGQGGDNQPQHF
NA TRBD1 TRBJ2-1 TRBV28 TGTGCCAGCAGCCCCGGGACAGGGCCCTACAATGAGCAGTTCTTC CASSPGTGPYNEQFF
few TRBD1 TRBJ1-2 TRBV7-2 TGTGCCAGCAGCCCTGGACAGGGCAGGTATGGCTACACCTTC CASSPGQGRYGYTF
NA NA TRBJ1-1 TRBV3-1 TGTGCCAGCAGCCAAAGGGGGGGCACTGAAGCTTTCTTT CASSQRGGTEAFF
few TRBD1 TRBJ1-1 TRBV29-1 TGCAGCGTTGTATCCAACAGGGGGCAGGGAGCTTTCTTT CSVVSNRGQGAFF
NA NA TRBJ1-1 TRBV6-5 TGTGCCAGCAGTTCCCCCGGAGGGAACACTGAAGCTTTCTTT CASSSPGGNTEAFF
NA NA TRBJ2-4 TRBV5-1 TGCGCCAGCAGCTTGAGGGGGTCCAAAAACATTCAGTACTTC CASSLRGSKNIQYF
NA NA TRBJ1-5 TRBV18 TGTGCCAGCTCACAGGGTAGGGATCAGCCCCAGCATTTT CASSQGRDQPQHF
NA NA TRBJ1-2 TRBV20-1 TGCAGTGCTAGCCCGACTCCCCTGATTAACTATGGCTACACCTTC CSASPTPLINYGYTF
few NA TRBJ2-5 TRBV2 TGTGCCACCGGGGCAGTGACGGAGACCCAGTACTTC CATGAVTETQYF
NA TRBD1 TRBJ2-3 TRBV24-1 TGTGCCACCAGTGGAGGACAGGGTAACACAGATACGCAGTATTTT CATSGGQGNTDTQYF
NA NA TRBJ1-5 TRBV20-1 TGCAGTGCTCAGGACGGAGATCAGCCCCAGCATTTT CSAQDGDQPQHF
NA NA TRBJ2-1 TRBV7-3 TGTGCCAGCAGCCCAGAGGCGGGGCTCTACAATGAGCAGTTCTTC CASSPEAGLYNEQFF
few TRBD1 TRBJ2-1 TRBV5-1 TGCGCCAGCAGCTGGGGACAGGGGGGGACCTACAATGAGCAGTTCTTC CASSWGQGGTYNEQFF
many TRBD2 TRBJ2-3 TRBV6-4 TGTGCCAGCAGTGCCTCTAGCGGGGGGACAGATACGCAGTATTTT CASSASSGGTDTQYF
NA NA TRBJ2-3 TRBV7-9 TGTGCCAGCAGCTGGACCGGGGCCGGGGATACGCAGTATTTT CASSWTGAGDTQYF
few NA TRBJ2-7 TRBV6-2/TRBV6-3 TGTGCCAGCGGGACGGGGGCCTCCTCCTACGAGCAGTACTTC CASGTGASSYEQYF
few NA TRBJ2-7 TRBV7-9 TGTGCCAGCAGCTTAGGGGACGCACCCGCCTACGAGCAGTACTTC CASSLGDAPAYEQYF